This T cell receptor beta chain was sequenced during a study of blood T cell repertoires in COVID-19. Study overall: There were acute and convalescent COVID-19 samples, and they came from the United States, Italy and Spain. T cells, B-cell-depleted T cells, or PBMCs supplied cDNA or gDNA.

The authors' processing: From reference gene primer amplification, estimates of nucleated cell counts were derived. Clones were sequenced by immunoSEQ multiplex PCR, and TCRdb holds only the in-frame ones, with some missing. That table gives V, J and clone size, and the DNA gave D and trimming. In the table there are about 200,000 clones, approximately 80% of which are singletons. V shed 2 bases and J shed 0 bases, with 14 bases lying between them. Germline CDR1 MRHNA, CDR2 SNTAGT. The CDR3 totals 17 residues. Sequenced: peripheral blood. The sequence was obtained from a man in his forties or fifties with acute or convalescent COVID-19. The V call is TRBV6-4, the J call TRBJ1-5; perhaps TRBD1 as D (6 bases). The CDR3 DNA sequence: TGTGCCAGCAGTGACAGGGCAGGGGAGAATAGCAATCAGCCCCAGCATTTT. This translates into CASSDRAGENSNQPQHF.